These T cell receptor beta chains were read from a single sample in a study of shared clonotypes between healthy human individuals. Assay: immunoSEQ multiplex PCR; the TCRdb copy retains only in-frame clones and omits some. The sample has about 2.1 million clones, about 92% seen once. Sequenced input: naive CD8+ T cells from PBMCs. These receptors all come from a man younger than 35 in good health. Some clones in this sample may be carry-over from other donors' samples. Each CDR3 is given with its conserved first and last residue.

TRBV2	TRBJ1-3	CASSEIRDRAGNTIYF
TRBV14	TRBJ1-2	CASSQDGEGLNYGYTF
TRBV5-6	TRBJ2-7	CASSFSAGPYEQYF
TRBV6-1	TRBJ2-1	CASSEPQGRFF
TRBV28	TRBJ2-1	CASSPSSGRRIGDEQFF
TRBV13	TRBJ2-7	CASSIRDSSYEQYF
TRBV28	TRBJ2-1	CASSPDPSGIYNEQFF
TRBV2	TRBJ2-3	CASSEVGDSTQYF
TRBV11-1	TRBJ2-7	CASSHQQRQEQYF
TRBV6-5	TRBJ1-2	CASSYGANYGYTF
TRBV11-2	TRBJ2-7	CASSLRGVAGGRLYEQYF